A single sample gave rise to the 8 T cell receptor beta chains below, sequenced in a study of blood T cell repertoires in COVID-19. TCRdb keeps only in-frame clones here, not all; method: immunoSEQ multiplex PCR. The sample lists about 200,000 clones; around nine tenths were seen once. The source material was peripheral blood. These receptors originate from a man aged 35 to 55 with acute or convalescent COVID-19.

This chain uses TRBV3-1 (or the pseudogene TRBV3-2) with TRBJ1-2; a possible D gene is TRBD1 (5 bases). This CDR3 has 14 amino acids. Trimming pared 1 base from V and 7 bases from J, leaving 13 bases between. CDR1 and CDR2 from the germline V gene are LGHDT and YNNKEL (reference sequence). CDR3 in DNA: TGTGCCAGCAGCCAAGGGTCCAGGGATGTTGGCTACACCTTC. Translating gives CASSQGSRDVGYTF.

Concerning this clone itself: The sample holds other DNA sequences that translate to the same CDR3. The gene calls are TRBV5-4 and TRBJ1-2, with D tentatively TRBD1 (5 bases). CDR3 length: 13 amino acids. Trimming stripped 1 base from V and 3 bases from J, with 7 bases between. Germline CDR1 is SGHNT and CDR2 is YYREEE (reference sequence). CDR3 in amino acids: CASSLSRDYGYTF. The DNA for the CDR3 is TGTGCCAGCAGCTTGTCCAGGGACTATGGCTACACCTTC.

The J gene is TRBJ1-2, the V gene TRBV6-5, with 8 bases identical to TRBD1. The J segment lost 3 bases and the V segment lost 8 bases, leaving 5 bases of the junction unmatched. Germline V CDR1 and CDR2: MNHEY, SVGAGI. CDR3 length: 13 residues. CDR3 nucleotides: TGTGCCAGCGGGGGGACAGGTCACTATGGCTACACCTTC. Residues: CASGGTGHYGYTF.

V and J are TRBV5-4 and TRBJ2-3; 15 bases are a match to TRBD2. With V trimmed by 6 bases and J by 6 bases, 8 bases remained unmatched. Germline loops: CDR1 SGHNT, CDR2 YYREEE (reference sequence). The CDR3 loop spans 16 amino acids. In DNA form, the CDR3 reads TGTGCCAGCACTCGGACTAGCGGGGGGGTCGGGGATACGCAGTATTTT. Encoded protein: CASTRTSGGVGDTQYF. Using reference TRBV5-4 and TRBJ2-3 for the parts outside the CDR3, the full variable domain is ETGVTQSPTHLIKTRGQQVTLRCSSQSGHNTVSWYQQALGQGPQFIFQYYREEENGRGNFPPRFSGLQFPNYSSELNVNALELDDSALYLCASTRTSGGVGDTQYFGPGTRLTVL.

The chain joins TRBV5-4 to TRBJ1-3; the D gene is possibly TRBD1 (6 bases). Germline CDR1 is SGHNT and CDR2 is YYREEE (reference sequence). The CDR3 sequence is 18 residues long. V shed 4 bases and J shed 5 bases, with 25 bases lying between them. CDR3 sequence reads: CASSPFGSGARGRNTIYF. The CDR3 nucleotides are TGTGCCAGCAGCCCCTTCGGGTCAGGGGCGCGTGGAAGAAACACCATATATTTT.

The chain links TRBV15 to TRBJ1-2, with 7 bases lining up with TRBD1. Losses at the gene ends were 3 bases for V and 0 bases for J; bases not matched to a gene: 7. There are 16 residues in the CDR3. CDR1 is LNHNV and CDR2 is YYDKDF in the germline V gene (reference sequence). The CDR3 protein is CATSRSDRAANYGYTF. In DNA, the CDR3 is TGTGCCACCAGCAGGTCCGACAGGGCCGCTAACTATGGCTACACCTTC. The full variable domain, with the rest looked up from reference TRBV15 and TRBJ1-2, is DAMVIQNPRYQVTQFGKPVTLSCSQTLNHNVMYWYQQKSSQAPKLLFHYYDKDFNNEADTPDNFQSRRPNTSFCFLDIRSPGLGDTAMYLCATSRSDRAANYGYTFGSGTRLTVV.

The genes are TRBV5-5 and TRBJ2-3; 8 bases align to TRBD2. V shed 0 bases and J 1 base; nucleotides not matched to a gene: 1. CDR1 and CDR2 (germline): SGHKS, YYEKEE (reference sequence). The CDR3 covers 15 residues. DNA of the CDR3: TGTGCCAGCAGCTTGGTACTAGCGGGCACAGATACGCAGTATTTT. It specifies CASSLVLAGTDTQYF. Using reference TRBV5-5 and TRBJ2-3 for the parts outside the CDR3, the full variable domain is DAGVTQSPTHLIKTRGQQVTLRCSPISGHKSVSWYQQVLGQGPQFIFQYYEKEERGRGNFPDRFSARQFPNYSSELNVNALLLGDSALYLCASSLVLAGTDTQYFGPGTRLTVL.

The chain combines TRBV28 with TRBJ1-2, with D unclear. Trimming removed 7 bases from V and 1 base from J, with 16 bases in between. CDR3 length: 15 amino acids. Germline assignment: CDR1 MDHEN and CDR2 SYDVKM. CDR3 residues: CASTSGDGGNYGYTF. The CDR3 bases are TGTGCCAGCACCTCGGGAGACGGAGGTAACTATGGCTACACCTTC.